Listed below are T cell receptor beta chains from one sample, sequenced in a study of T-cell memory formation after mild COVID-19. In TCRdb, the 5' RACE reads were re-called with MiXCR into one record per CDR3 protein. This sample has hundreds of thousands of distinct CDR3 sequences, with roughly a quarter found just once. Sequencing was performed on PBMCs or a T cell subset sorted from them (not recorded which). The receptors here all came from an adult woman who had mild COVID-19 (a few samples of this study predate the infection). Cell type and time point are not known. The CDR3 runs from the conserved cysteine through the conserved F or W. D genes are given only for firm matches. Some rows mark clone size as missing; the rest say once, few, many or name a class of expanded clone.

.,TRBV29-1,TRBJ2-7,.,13,CSVEGEGTYEQYF,TGCAGCGTTGAAGGGGAAGGAACCTACGAGCAGTACTTC
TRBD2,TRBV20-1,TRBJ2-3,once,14,CRASLAGATDTQYF,TGCAGGGCCTCCCTAGCGGGGGCCACAGATACGCAGTATTTT
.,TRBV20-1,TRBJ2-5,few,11,CSARQQETQYF,TGCAGTGCGCGACAGCAAGAGACCCAGTACTTC
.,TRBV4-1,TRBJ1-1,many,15,CASSQDRTVNTEAFF,TGCGCCAGCAGCCAAGATCGGACGGTAAACACTGAAGCTTTCTTT
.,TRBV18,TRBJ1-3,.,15,CASSPPPRSGNTIYF,TGTGCCAGCTCACCACCTCCTAGGTCTGGAAACACCATATATTTT
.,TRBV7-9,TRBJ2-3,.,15,CASSPKGGSTDTQYF,TGTGCCAGCAGCCCCAAGGGGGGGAGCACAGATACGCAGTATTTT
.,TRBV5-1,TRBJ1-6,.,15,CASSPGWGDNSPLHF,TGCGCCAGCAGCCCGGGATGGGGGGATAATTCACCCCTCCACTTT
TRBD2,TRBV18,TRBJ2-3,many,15,CASSPTSGSTDTQYF,TGTGCCAGCTCCCCAACTAGCGGGAGCACAGATACGCAGTATTTT
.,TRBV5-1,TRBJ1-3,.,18,CASSLGALQPFSGNTIYF,TGCGCCAGCAGCTTGGGTGCCCTACAGCCTTTCTCTGGAAACACCATATATTTT
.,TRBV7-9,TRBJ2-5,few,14,CASSLPGIQETQYF,TGTGCCAGCAGCTTACCGGGGATCCAAGAGACCCAGTACTTC
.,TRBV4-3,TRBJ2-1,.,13,CASSPYLSREQFF,TGCGCCAGCAGCCCGTATCTTTCTCGTGAGCAGTTCTTC
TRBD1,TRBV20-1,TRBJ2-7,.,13,CSARWDRVYEQYF,TGCAGTGCTAGATGGGACAGGGTCTACGAGCAGTACTTC
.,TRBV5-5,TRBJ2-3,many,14,CASSSTERTDTQYF,TGTGCCAGCAGCTCGACGGAACGCACAGATACGCAGTATTTT
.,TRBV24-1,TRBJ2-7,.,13,CATSDLWGSEQYF,TGTGCCACCAGTGATTTGTGGGGGTCCGAGCAGTACTTC
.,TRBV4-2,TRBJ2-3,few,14,CASSQSSKGDTQYF,TGTGCCAGCAGCCAATCTAGCAAGGGGGATACGCAGTATTTT
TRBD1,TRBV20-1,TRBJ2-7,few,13,CSAQGQAGYEQYF,TGCAGTGCTCAAGGACAGGCAGGATACGAGCAGTACTTC
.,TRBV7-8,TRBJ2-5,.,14,CASSLGTGVETQYF,TGTGCCAGCAGCTTAGGGACTGGGGTGGAGACCCAGTACTTC
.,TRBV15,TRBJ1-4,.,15,CATSRDRAWNEKLFF,TGTGCCACCAGCAGAGATAGAGCTTGGAATGAAAAACTGTTTTTT
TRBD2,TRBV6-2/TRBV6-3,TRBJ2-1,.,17,CASSYSSASGVYNEQFF,TGTGCCAGCAGTTACTCGTCGGCTAGCGGTGTCTACAATGAGCAGTTCTTC
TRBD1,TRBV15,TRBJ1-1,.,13,CATSMGQFTEAFF,TGTGCCACCAGCATGGGACAGTTCACTGAAGCTTTCTTT
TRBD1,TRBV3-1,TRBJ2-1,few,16,CASSQADRGWGNEQFF,TGTGCCAGCAGCCAAGCCGACAGGGGATGGGGCAATGAGCAGTTCTTC
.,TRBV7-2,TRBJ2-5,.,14,CASSFDSLWETQYF,TGTGCCAGCAGCTTCGACAGCCTATGGGAGACCCAGTACTTC
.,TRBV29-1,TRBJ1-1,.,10,CSVERGGAFF,TGCAGCGTTGAGAGAGGGGGGGCTTTCTTT
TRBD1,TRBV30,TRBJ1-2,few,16,CAWGTGTGISMDGYTF,TGTGCCTGGGGGACCGGGACAGGGATATCGATGGATGGCTACACCTTC
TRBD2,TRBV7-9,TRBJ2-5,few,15,CASSLLAGPQETQYF,TGTGCCAGCAGCTTACTAGCGGGACCTCAAGAGACCCAGTACTTC
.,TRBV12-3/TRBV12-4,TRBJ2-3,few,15,CASSLGGLGGDTQYF,TGTGCCAGCAGCCTCGGGGGCCTCGGAGGAGATACGCAGTATTTT
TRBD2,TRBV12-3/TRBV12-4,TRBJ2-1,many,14,CASSLGGNYNEQFF,TGTGCCAGCAGTTTGGGGGGGAACTACAATGAGCAGTTCTTC
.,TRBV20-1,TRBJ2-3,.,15,CSARDKESPTDTQYF,TGCAGTGCTAGAGATAAGGAGTCCCCCACAGATACGCAGTATTTT
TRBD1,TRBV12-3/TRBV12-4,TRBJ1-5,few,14,CASRETGEDQPQHF,TGTGCCAGCAGAGAGACAGGGGAGGATCAGCCCCAGCATTTT
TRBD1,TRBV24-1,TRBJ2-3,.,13,CAAGTGSTDTQYF,TGTGCCGCCGGGACAGGGAGCACAGATACGCAGTATTTT
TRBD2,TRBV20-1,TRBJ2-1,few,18,CSARDTSGLAGPYNEQFF,TGCAGTGCTAGAGACACCTCCGGACTAGCGGGCCCCTACAATGAGCAGTTCTTC
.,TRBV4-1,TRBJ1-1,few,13,CASSQEVLAEAFF,TGCGCCAGCAGCCAAGAAGTTTTGGCGGAAGCTTTCTTT
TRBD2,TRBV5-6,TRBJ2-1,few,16,CASSLSGLAGEDEQFF,TGTGCCAGCAGCTTGTCGGGTCTAGCGGGAGAAGATGAGCAGTTCTTC
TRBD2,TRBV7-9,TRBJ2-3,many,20,CASSFGLAGAAKSSTDTQYF,TGTGCCAGCAGTTTCGGACTAGCGGGAGCGGCCAAATCTAGCACAGATACGCAGTATTTT
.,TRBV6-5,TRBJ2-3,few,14,CASSREQGPDTQYF,TGTGCCAGCAGTAGGGAACAGGGCCCAGATACGCAGTATTTT
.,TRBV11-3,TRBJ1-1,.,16,CASSLATASMNTEAFF,TGTGCCAGCAGCTTAGCGACAGCCTCTATGAACACTGAAGCTTTCTTT
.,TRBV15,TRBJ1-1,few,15,CATSRGGQMNTEAFF,TGTGCCACCAGCAGAGGCGGACAGATGAACACTGAAGCTTTCTTT
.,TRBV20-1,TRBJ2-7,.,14,CSARDPETTYEQYF,TGCAGTGCTAGAGACCCAGAGACCACCTACGAGCAGTACTTC